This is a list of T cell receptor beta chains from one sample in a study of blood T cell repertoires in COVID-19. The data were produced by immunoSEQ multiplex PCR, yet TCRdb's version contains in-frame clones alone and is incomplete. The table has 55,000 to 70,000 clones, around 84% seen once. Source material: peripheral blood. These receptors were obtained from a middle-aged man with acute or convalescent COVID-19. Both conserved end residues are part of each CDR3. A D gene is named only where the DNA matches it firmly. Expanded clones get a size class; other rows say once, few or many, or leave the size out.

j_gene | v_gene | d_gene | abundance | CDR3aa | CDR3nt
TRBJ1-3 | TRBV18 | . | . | CASSQGAGNTIYF | TGTGCCAGCTCACAAGGGGCTGGAAACACCATATATTTT
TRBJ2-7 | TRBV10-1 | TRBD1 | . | CASSGGTGDSEQYF | TGCGCCAGCAGTGGCGGGACAGGGGACTCCGAGCAGTACTTC
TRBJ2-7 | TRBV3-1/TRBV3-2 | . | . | CASSQVAAGNPYEQYF | TGTGCCAGCAGCCAAGTTGCGGCGGGGAATCCCTACGAGCAGTACTTC
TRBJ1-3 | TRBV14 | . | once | CASSDTGHLSGNTIYF | TGTGCCAGCAGCGACACAGGGCACCTCTCTGGAAACACCATATATTTT
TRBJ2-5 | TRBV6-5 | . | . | CASSYSNWEETQYF | TGTGCCAGCAGTTACTCGAACTGGGAGGAGACCCAGTACTTC
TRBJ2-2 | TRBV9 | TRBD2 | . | CASSVGGGSYGELFF | TGTGCCAGCAGCGTCGGCGGGGGGTCCTACGGGGAGCTGTTTTTT
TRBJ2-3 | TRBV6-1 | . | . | CASSEARSLAIGDTQYF | TGTGCCAGCAGTGAAGCCCGTAGCTTAGCGATTGGAGATACGCAGTATTTT
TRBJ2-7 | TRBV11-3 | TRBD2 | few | CASSYSGTSGRDYEQYF | TGTGCCAGCAGTTATTCCGGGACTAGCGGGAGGGATTACGAGCAGTACTTC
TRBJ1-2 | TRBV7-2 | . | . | CASSLRDDSNYGYTF | TGTGCCAGCAGCTTAAGGGATGACAGCAACTATGGCTACACCTTC
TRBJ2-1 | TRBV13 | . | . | CASSYSGSSYNEQFF | TGTGCCAGCAGTTACAGCGGTAGCTCCTACAATGAGCAGTTCTTC
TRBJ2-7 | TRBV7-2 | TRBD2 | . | CASSLSGGSYEQYF | TGTGCCAGCAGCCTTAGCGGGGGGTCCTACGAGCAGTACTTC
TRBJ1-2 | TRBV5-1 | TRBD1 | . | CASSFGQGGYGYTF | TGCGCCAGCAGCTTCGGACAGGGTGGCTATGGCTACACCTTC
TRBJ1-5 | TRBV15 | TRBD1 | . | CATSRDAGRGNSNQPQHF | TGTGCCACCAGCAGAGATGCGGGCAGGGGGAATAGCAATCAGCCCCAGCATTTT
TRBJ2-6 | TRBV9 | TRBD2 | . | CASSPRRSGSSGANVLTF | TGTGCCAGCAGCCCCCGTAGGAGCGGGAGCTCTGGGGCCAACGTCCTGACTTTC
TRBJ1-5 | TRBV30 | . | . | CAWSVLRERGQPQHF | TGTGCCTGGAGTGTACTCCGGGAAAGGGGGCAGCCCCAGCATTTT
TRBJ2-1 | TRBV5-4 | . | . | CASSPDSYNEQFF | TGTGCCAGCAGCCCTGACAGCTACAATGAGCAGTTCTTC
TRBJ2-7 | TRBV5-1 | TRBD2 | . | CASSLSGGAYEQYF | TGCGCCAGCAGCTTGTCGGGAGGCGCCTACGAGCAGTACTTC
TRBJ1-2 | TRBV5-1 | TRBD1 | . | CASTLDRGQGYTF | TGCGCCAGCACCCTGGACAGGGGGCAAGGCTACACCTTC
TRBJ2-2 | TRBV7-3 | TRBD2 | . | CASSSTSANTGELFF | TGTGCCAGCAGCTCCACTAGCGCCAACACCGGGGAGCTGTTTTTT
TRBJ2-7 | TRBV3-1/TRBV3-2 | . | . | CASSSGYEQYF | TGTGCCAGCAGTTCGGGCTACGAGCAGTACTTC
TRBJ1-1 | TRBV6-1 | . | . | CASSERTREGSRSEAFF | TGTGCCAGCAGCGAAAGGACTCGGGAGGGGTCTAGGAGTGAAGCTTTCTTT
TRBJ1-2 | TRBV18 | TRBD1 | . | CASSPKQGINYGYTF | TGTGCCAGCTCACCTAAACAGGGGATTAACTATGGCTACACCTTC
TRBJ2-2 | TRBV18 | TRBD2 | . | CASSPPSGGVNAELFF | TGTGCCAGCTCACCACCGTCGGGAGGGGTGAACGCGGAGCTGTTTTTT
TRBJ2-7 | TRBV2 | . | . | CATLKTGSYEQYF | TGTGCCACCCTAAAGACGGGTTCCTACGAGCAGTACTTC
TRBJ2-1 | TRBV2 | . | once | CASSEFGQGHEQFF | TGTGCCAGCAGTGAGTTCGGCCAGGGCCATGAGCAGTTCTTC
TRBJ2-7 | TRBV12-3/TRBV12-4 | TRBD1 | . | CASSYDRGLEQYF | TGTGCCAGCAGTTATGACAGGGGGCTGGAGCAGTACTTC
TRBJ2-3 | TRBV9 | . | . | CASTYPAGSSSDTQYF | TGTGCCAGCACCTACCCAGCGGGTTCCTCCTCAGATACGCAGTATTTT
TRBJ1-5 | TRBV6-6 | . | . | CASSLSGSQPQHF | TGTGCCAGCAGTTTATCAGGGTCTCAGCCCCAGCATTTT
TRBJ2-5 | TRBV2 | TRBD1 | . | CASSPGTGEMETQYF | TGTGCCAGCAGCCCCGGGACAGGAGAAATGGAGACCCAGTACTTC
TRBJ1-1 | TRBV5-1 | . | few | CASSLDRKNTEAFF | TGCGCCAGCAGCTTGGACAGGAAGAACACTGAAGCTTTCTTT
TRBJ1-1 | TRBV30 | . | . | CALQLGGGSEAFF | TGTGCCCTGCAACTGGGGGGGGGCTCTGAAGCTTTCTTT
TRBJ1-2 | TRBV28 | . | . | CASRGEDYGYTF | TGTGCCAGCAGGGGAGAAGACTATGGCTACACCTTC
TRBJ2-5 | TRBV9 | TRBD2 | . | CASSLELAGVQETQYF | TGTGCCAGCAGCTTAGAACTAGCGGGCGTTCAAGAGACCCAGTACTTC
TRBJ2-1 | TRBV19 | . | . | CASRRTKVMFDEQFF | TGTGCCAGTAGGCGGACAAAGGTGATGTTCGATGAGCAGTTCTTC
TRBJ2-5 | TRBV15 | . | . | CATSSDGSAGETQYF | TGTGCCACCAGCAGTGACGGGAGTGCGGGCGAGACCCAGTACTTC
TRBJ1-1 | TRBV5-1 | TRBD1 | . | CASSGGTANTEAFF | TGCGCCAGCAGCGGCGGGACAGCGAACACTGAAGCTTTCTTT
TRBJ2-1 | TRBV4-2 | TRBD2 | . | CASSHGLGSGINNEQFF | TGTGCCAGCAGCCACGGTCTGGGTAGCGGGATAAACAATGAGCAGTTCTTC
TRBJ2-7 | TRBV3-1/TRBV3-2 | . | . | CASSQSGLTYEQYF | TGTGCCAGCAGCCAATCAGGGTTGACCTACGAGCAGTACTTC
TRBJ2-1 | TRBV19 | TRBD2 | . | CASSFAGGRSNEQFF | TGTGCCAGTAGTTTCGCGGGAGGGCGGTCCAATGAGCAGTTCTTC
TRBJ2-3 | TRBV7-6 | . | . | CASSPGTYTDTQYF | TGTGCCAGCAGCCCAGGGACTTACACAGATACGCAGTATTTT
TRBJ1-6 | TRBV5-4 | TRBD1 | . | CASSLKGAPNSPLHF | TGTGCCAGCAGCTTGAAGGGGGCGCCGAATTCACCCCTCCACTTT
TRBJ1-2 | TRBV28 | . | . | CASNRQGPYGYTF | TGTGCCAGCAACAGGCAGGGCCCCTATGGCTACACCTTC
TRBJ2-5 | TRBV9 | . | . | CASSVADHGQETQYF | TGTGCCAGCAGCGTAGCTGATCACGGTCAAGAGACCCAGTACTTC
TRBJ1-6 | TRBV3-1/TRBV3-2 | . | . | CASSLNPYFGTNSPLHF | TGTGCCAGCAGCCTGAACCCCTATTTTGGGACAAATTCACCCCTCCACTTT
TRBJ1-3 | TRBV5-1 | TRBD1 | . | CASSQWTGENTIYF | TGCGCCAGCAGCCAATGGACAGGGGAAAACACCATATATTTT
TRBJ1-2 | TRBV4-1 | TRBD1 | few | CASSPGQGGNYGYTF | TGCGCCAGCAGCCCGGGACAGGGGGGGAACTATGGCTACACCTTC
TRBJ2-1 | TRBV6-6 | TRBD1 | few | CASSNGRQGNNEQFF | TGTGCCAGCAGTAATGGCCGACAGGGGAACAATGAGCAGTTCTTC
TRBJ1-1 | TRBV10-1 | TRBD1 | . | CASKRQGGGTEAFF | TGCGCCAGCAAGAGACAGGGTGGGGGCACTGAAGCTTTCTTT
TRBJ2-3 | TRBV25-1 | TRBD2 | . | CASRGTSGDTDTQYF | TGTGCCAGCAGGGGGACTAGCGGGGACACAGATACGCAGTATTTT
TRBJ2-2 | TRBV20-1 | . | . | CSARGTGELFF | TGCAGTGCTCGCGGAACCGGGGAGCTGTTTTTT
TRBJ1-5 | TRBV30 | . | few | CAWTTDRMGNQPQHF | TGTGCCTGGACTACGGACAGAATGGGCAATCAGCCCCAGCATTTT
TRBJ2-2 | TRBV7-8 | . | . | CASSLGRGVGELFF | TGTGCCAGCAGCTTAGGGCGGGGCGTCGGGGAGCTGTTTTTT
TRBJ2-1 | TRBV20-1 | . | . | CSASRTDYNEQFF | TGCAGTGCTAGTAGGACAGACTACAATGAGCAGTTCTTC
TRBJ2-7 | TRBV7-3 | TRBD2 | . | CASSLKTSGSYEQYF | TGTGCCAGCAGCTTAAAGACTAGCGGGAGCTACGAGCAGTACTTC
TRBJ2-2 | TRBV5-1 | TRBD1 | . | CASSTPQGVNTGELFF | TGCGCCAGCAGCACACCACAGGGGGTGAACACCGGGGAGCTGTTTTTT
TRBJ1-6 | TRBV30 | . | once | CAWSDRVPSSPLHF | TGTGCCTGGAGTGACAGGGTGCCGTCCTCACCCCTCCACTTT